These 20 T cell receptor beta chains came from one sample sequenced in a study of beta chain features in type 1 diabetes (dated by TCRdb to the late 2010s). Library preparation was by the immunoSEQ multiplex PCR assay. The High Capacity cDNA Reverse Transcription Kit was used to reverse transcribe all of the isolated RNA, meaning that expressed TCRB transcripts were what got sequenced. TCRdb provides this immuneACCESS table in a form limited to in-frame rearrangements. Some clones are lacking; in checked studies, under half of them reflect an unresolved V gene, and why the rest are absent is not known. The sample table lists about 320,000 clones, approximately 15% of them with a count of one. 6.7% of the sample is held by the ten biggest clonotypes. Sequencing was carried out using central memory CD4+ T cells from blood. These receptors were collected from a young man in good health.

This clone was picked up one time. V and J are TRBV2 and TRBJ1-1; the D gene is possibly TRBD1 (5 bases). The V end was cut by 8 bases, the J end by 0 bases, with 13 bases between. CDR1 SNHLY and CDR2 FYNNEI come from the germline V gene. This CDR3 comprises 14 residues. In nucleotides, the CDR3 is TGTGCCAGCGCGGACATCGGGCTGAACACTGAAGCTTTCTTT. Translation gives CASADIGLNTEAFF.

This clone showed up just once. The rearrangement links TRBV6-6 to TRBJ1-1; the D gene is possibly TRBD1 (5 bases). CDR3 length: 14 amino acids. From germline, CDR1 is MNHNY and CDR2 SVGAGI (reference sequence). Between the trimmed V and J ends, which lost 6 bases and 8 bases, there was a span of 19 bases. The DNA for the CDR3 is TGTGCCAGCAGGAAACAGGCCCGTGAGGGAGAAGCTTTCTTT. Amino acid sequence: CASRKQAREGEAFF.

In this sample, this clone turned up once. CDR3 DNA sequence: TGTGCCAGCAGCCCAGGATCAGGGAGGAGAGGTAATTCACCCCTCCACTTT. This codes for CASSPGSGRRGNSPLHF. The chain has TRBV7-2 and TRBJ1-6; D is possibly TRBD1 (5 bases). The CDR3 covers 17 residues. V shed 5 bases and J shed 6 bases, with 20 bases lying between them. CDR1 and CDR2 (germline): SGHTA, FQGNSA.

This clone was detected only a few times. The chain combines TRBV29-1 with TRBJ2-2, with D perhaps assigned TRBD1 or TRBD2 (7 bases each). The CDR3 is 14 residues long. V was pared by 3 bases and J by 7 bases, with 15 bases between. Germline V CDR1 and CDR2: SQVTM, ANQGSEA. The CDR3 sequence: CSVDGQGGDGELFF. Here the CDR3 DNA reads TGCAGCGTTGATGGGCAGGGGGGGGACGGGGAGCTGTTTTTT.

This clone occurred a few times. The chain carries TRBV4-3 and TRBJ1-4, with D perhaps TRBD1 (5 bases). V was clipped by 1 base and J by 4 bases, with 13 bases between them. This CDR3 region has 16 residues. Per germline, CDR1 LGHNA and CDR2 YSLEER. CDR3 sequence (DNA): TGCGCCAGCAGCCAAGGATCCGGGGCAAATAATGAAAAACTGTTTTTT. Its translation: CASSQGSGANNEKLFF.

The rearrangement uses TRBV7-3 and TRBJ2-1, with D tentatively TRBD1 or TRBD2 (5 bases each). Trimming cost V 3 bases and J 7 bases, with 19 bases left between them. CDR1 SGHTA and CDR2 FQGTGA come from the germline V gene. The CDR3 is made up of 16 amino acids. The DNA of the CDR3 is TGTGCCAGCAGCTTCAATGGGGGTGTCGGAAGGAATGAGCAGTTCTTC. Translation: CASSFNGGVGRNEQFF.

This clone was recorded a few times. This sequence joins TRBV5-1 and TRBJ2-1; tentatively, D is TRBD2 (5 bases). Germline lookup yields CDR1 SGHRS and CDR2 YFSETQ. The CDR3 loop spans 14 amino acids. V was shortened by 6 bases and J by 6 bases, with 16 bases between the two germline ends. The chain's CDR3 is CASTKSGVPNEQFF. The DNA of the CDR3 is TGCGCCAGCACGAAATCCGGGGTCCCCAATGAGCAGTTCTTC.

V usage is TRBV9 and J usage is TRBJ2-7; 8 bases map to TRBD2. This CDR3 is built from 15 residues. J lost 6 bases, V lost 5 bases, and 13 bases had no gene match. Germline V gives CDR1 SGDLS, CDR2 YYNGEE. CDR3 sequence: CASSQNFGGASEQYF. CDR3 bases: TGTGCCAGCAGTCAAAATTTCGGGGGGGCAAGCGAGCAGTACTTC.

This clone occurred a few times. The rearrangement joins TRBV11-2 to TRBJ2-1; TRBD2 matches at 11 bases. The CDR3 sequence is 16 residues long. J lost 3 bases, V lost 3 bases, and 4 bases had no gene match. Germline V CDR1 and CDR2: SGHAT, FQNNGV. The DNA of the CDR3 is TGTGCCAGCAGCTTTCACGGGACTAGCGGCTACAATGAGCAGTTCTTC. Translating gives CASSFHGTSGYNEQFF.

This clone was detected a few times. This chain uses TRBV25-1 with TRBJ1-3; 7 positions match TRBD1. The CDR3 loop spans 16 amino acids. The V segment lost 3 bases and the J segment 2 bases; nucleotides outside the gene matches: 7. The germline gives CDR1 MGHDK, CDR2 SYGVNS. CDR3 residues: CASSDWNRGAGNTIYF. The CDR3, as DNA: TGTGCCAGCAGTGACTGGAACAGGGGTGCTGGAAACACCATATATTTT.

The chain couples TRBV11-3 to TRBJ2-3; either TRBD1 or TRBD2 may fit D (5 bases each). The V gene lost 5 bases and the J gene lost 2 bases, with 14 bases spanning the gap. The CDR3 has 15 amino acids. Germline-derived CDR1 and CDR2 are SGHNT and YENEEA. DNA of the CDR3: TGTGCCAGCAGCGCAGAGGGACGGCCCACAGATACGCAGTATTTT. It specifies CASSAEGRPTDTQYF.

Notes on this clone: The same CDR3 arises from other DNA sequences in this sample as well. V gene TRBV18 combines with J gene TRBJ1-5; perhaps TRBD1 as D (5 bases). The CDR3 covers 13 residues. Trimming removed 3 bases from V and 6 bases from J, with 9 bases in between. Per the germline V gene, CDR1 is KGHSH and CDR2 is LQKENI. The CDR3 sequence is CASSPLRGQPQHF. DNA of the CDR3: TGTGCCAGCTCACCGCTGAGGGGTCAGCCCCAGCATTTT. The variable domain in full, completed from reference TRBV18 and TRBJ1-5, reads NAGVMQNPRHLVRRRGQEARLRCSPMKGHSHVYWYRQLPEEGLKFMVYLQKENIIDESGMPKERFSAEFPKEGPSILRIQQVVRGDSAAYFCASSPLRGQPQHFGDGTRLSIL.

Only a few counts were recorded for this clone. The DNA of the CDR3 is TGTGCCAGCAGGTTTTCGGATCGGGGTAGGAATGGCTACACCTTC. This sequence encodes CASRFSDRGRNGYTF. The V call is TRBV28, the J call TRBJ1-2; D gene ambiguous. Germline CDR1 and CDR2: MDHEN and SYDVKM. V shed 6 bases and J shed 6 bases, with 20 bases lying between them. The CDR3 loop spans 15 amino acids.

This clone has more than one count but fewer than ten. The chain employs TRBV19 and TRBJ1-1; D remains ambiguous. Trimming took off 7 bases at V and 0 bases at J, with 12 bases between the two ends. This CDR3 is 14 amino acids long. CDR1 and CDR2 (germline): LNHDA, SQIVND (reference sequence). Here the CDR3 DNA reads TGTGCCAGTATGGGTCTCCGGTTGAACACTGAAGCTTTCTTT. This codes for CASMGLRLNTEAFF.

This clone was seen a few times. This sequence joins TRBV11-2 and TRBJ2-6; no firm D call. Germline-derived CDR1 and CDR2 are SGHAT and FQNNGV. This CDR3 is 15 amino acids long. V was pared by 4 bases and J by 0 bases, with 7 bases between. CDR3: CASSSSGSGANVLTF. CDR3 DNA sequence: TGTGCCAGCAGCTCCTCGGGCTCTGGGGCCAACGTCCTGACTTTC. Full variable domain (missing parts from reference TRBV11-2 and TRBJ2-6): EAGVAQSPRYKIIEKRQSVAFWCNPISGHATLYWYQQILGQGPKLLIQFQNNGVVDDSQLPKDRFSAERLKGVDSTLKIQPAKLEDSAVYLCASSSSGSGANVLTFGAGSRLTVL.

The chain links TRBV4-3 to TRBJ2-3; 10 nucleotides match TRBD2. V gave up 4 bases and J gave up 5 bases; unmatched junction bases: 9. CDR1 and CDR2 from the germline V gene are LGHNA and YSLEER. The CDR3 spans 16 residues. CDR3 coding DNA: TGCGCCAGCAGCCCGACAGCGGGAGGGCTGGGAGATACGCAGTATTTT. Residues: CASSPTAGGLGDTQYF.

This clone turned up a few times. The chain combines TRBV5-1 with TRBJ2-3; D gene ambiguous. The CDR3 is made up of 13 amino acids. The germline V gene has CDR1 SGHRS and CDR2 YFSETQ. V was clipped by 1 base and J by 1 base, with 4 bases between them. The CDR3 is CASSLTRTDTQYF. In DNA form, the CDR3 reads TGCGCCAGCAGCTTGACTCGCACAGATACGCAGTATTTT.

This clone has a handful of counts. This sequence joins TRBV7-2 and TRBJ2-2; D is undetermined. Looked up from germline, CDR1 is SGHTA and CDR2 is FQGNSA. The CDR3 spans 15 residues. The V and J ends lost 5 bases and 1 base respectively, with 11 bases between them. The CDR3: CASSPGWGNTGELFF. In nucleotides, the CDR3 is TGTGCCAGCAGCCCAGGATGGGGGAACACCGGGGAGCTGTTTTTT.

This clone was detected only a few times. The chain links TRBV7-2 to TRBJ1-1; no definite D call. CDR1 is SGHTA and CDR2 is FQGNSA in the germline V gene. Deletions cut 3 bases from V and 7 bases from J, with 12 bases between. This CDR3 has 13 residues. CDR3 in DNA: TGTGCCAGCAGCTTCGATCGTGGTTTTGAAGCTTTCTTT. It is translated as CASSFDRGFEAFF.

This clone was seen a few times. The chain joins TRBV13 to TRBJ2-3, with no clear D. Trimming cost V 3 bases and J 4 bases, with 8 bases left between them. The CDR3 is 13 amino acids. Germline lookup yields CDR1 PRHDT and CDR2 FYEKMQ (reference sequence). The CDR3 nucleotides read TGTGCCAGCAGCTTGCTCGTTTCAGATACGCAGTATTTT. As protein: CASSLLVSDTQYF.